This entry lists 21 T cell receptor beta chains sequenced from one sample in a study of tumor and adjacent non-tumor tissue in lung cancer. A modified ARM-PCR protocol with three rounds of nested PCR amplified TCRbeta. One entry per CDR3 protein results from TCRdb running MiXCR on the multiplex PCR reads. The profile shows approximately 110,000 distinct CDR3 sequences, about 63% of them singletons. RNA was extracted from bulk tissue without any cell sorting. More than 3 cm separated this lung sample from the edge of the tumor. Source material: distant non-tumor lung tissue. The receptor set was obtained from a man aged 60 to 69 with non-small cell lung cancer.

The V and J genes are TRBV12-3 or TRBV12-4 and TRBJ2-2, with D uncertain. This CDR3 spans 15 amino acids. Trimming took off 3 bases at V and 5 bases at J, with 13 bases between the two ends. The DNA for the CDR3 is TGTGCCAGCAGTTTCTTCAGGAGAGAAACCGGGGAGCTGTTTTTT. This codes for CASSFFRRETGELFF.

The V gene is TRBV6-5, the J gene TRBJ2-7; TRBD1 aligns across 7 bases. The CDR3 covers 16 residues. Germline CDR1 is MNHEY and CDR2 is SVGAGI. Germline trimming cut 8 bases from V and 0 bases from J; bases unmatched to any gene: 13. The CDR3 spells CASGQRRGQFSYEQYF. The CDR3 region has the DNA TGTGCCAGCGGTCAACGTCGGGGACAGTTCTCCTACGAGCAGTACTTC.

The rearrangement links TRBV5-5 to TRBJ2-3, with TRBD1 matching 7 bases. CDR1 and CDR2 (germline): SGHKS, YYEKEE (reference sequence). J lost 2 bases, V lost 6 bases, and 6 bases had no gene match. CDR3 size: 14 residues. In DNA, the CDR3 is TGTGCCAGCAACAAAGGACAGGACACAGATACGCAGTATTTT. Translation gives CASNKGQDTDTQYF.

Ten or more counts support this clonotype. CDR3 sequence reads: CASSQDSLGYEQYF. CDR3 in DNA: TGCGCCAGCAGCCAAGACTCCCTAGGGTACGAGCAGTACTTC. The chain couples TRBV4-3 to TRBJ2-7; D gene ambiguous. The germline V and J ends were trimmed by 0 bases and 4 bases, with 10 bases remaining between them. Germline CDR1 LGHNA, CDR2 YSLEER. The CDR3 loop spans 14 amino acids.

The chain carries TRBV11-3 and TRBJ2-7; TRBD1 aligns across 7 bases. The J segment lost 4 bases and the V segment lost 0 bases, leaving 6 bases of the junction unmatched. The CDR3 contains 15 residues. Germline V lookup: CDR1 SGHNT, CDR2 YENEEA. CDR3 loop: CASSLDGTVSYEQYF. CDR3 coding DNA: TGTGCCAGCAGCTTAGACGGGACAGTTAGTTACGAGCAGTACTTC.

Concerning this clonotype: One end of the junction varies from germline; a read error may be responsible. This chain connects TRBV29-1 to TRBJ2-4; D may match TRBD1 or TRBD2 (5 bases each). This CDR3 has 11 residues. The V gene's germline CDR1 is SQVTM and CDR2 ANQGSEA. CDR3 DNA sequence: TGCAGCGTTAACTGGGGGAACACTCAGTACTTC. It codes for CSVNWGNTQYF.

Concerning this clonotype: One end of the junction is discordant with germline, which a read error may explain. The genes are TRBV6-6 and TRBJ1-2; TRBD1 is a possible D gene (6 bases). Looked up from germline, CDR1 is MNHNY and CDR2 is SVGAGI (reference sequence). This CDR3 spans 14 amino acids. CDR3 region: CASTTGPRIYDYTF. In nucleotides, the CDR3 is TGTGCCAGCACCACAGGGCCCCGTATCTATGACTACACCTTC.

This clonotype was detected ten times or more. The V gene is TRBV12-3 or TRBV12-4, the J gene TRBJ1-2, with a weak D call TRBD1 (5 bases). Trimming pared 4 bases from V and 2 bases from J, leaving 5 bases between. The CDR3 runs to 12 residues. Here the CDR3 reads CASSSGNYGYTF. The CDR3 DNA reads TGTGCCAGCAGTTCAGGGAACTATGGCTACACCTTC.

The chain combines TRBV6-2 or TRBV6-3 with TRBJ2-5, with D uncertain. The germline CDR1 and CDR2 sequences are MNHEY and SVGEGT. This CDR3 has 12 amino acids. Trimming left V 4 bases short and J 11 bases short, with 14 bases between. Here the CDR3 DNA reads TGTGCCAGCAGTTCCGGCCGACACACACAGTACTTC. It specifies CASSSGRHTQYF.

On this clonotype: One end of the junction fails to match germline, which may point to a read error. This chain uses TRBV5-1 with TRBJ1-2; D possibly corresponds to TRBD1 (5 bases). Germline CDR1 reads SGHRS; CDR2 reads YFSETQ. CDR3 length: 13 amino acids. The CDR3 loop is CASSRAGTYGFTF. The CDR3 DNA reads as TGCGCCAGCAGCCGCGCCGGGACCTATGGCTTCACCTTC.

This sequence joins TRBV5-1 and TRBJ2-7; 8 bases fit TRBD1. The V and J ends lost 3 bases and 1 base, in that order; junction bases with no gene match: 9. Germline V gene sequence: CDR1 SGHRS, CDR2 YFSETQ. The CDR3 runs to 16 residues. In DNA form, the CDR3 reads TGCGCCAGCAGCTCCCAGGGGGCTCTTCAATCCTACGAGCAGTACTTC. It specifies CASSSQGALQSYEQYF.

This clonotype was found many times. This chain joins TRBV5-1 and TRBJ1-2; D is possibly TRBD1 (5 bases). V was trimmed by 4 bases and J by 4 bases, leaving 17 bases between them. CDR1 is SGHRS and CDR2 is YFSETQ in the germline V gene. This CDR3 is built from 15 residues. For the CDR3, the DNA is TGCGCCAGCAGCCGATGGACAAGGCCCATCTATGGCTACACCTTC. Translated: CASSRWTRPIYGYTF.

The chain couples TRBV4-1 to TRBJ2-1, with D possibly TRBD1 on 6 matching bases. The V gene lost 4 bases and the J gene lost 6 bases, with 13 bases spanning the gap. The CDR3 has 14 amino acids. Germline V gene data show CDR1 as MGHRA and CDR2 as YSYEKL. The CDR3 reads CASSLQGQGNEQFF. CDR3 nucleotides: TGCGCCAGCAGCCTGCAGGGGCAGGGCAATGAGCAGTTCTTC.

On this clonotype itself: A much larger clone is a single base away; this may be a read error. The chain couples TRBV14 to TRBJ2-4; tentative D call: TRBD2 (5 bases). Trimming removed 4 bases from V and 1 base from J, with 14 bases in between. The CDR3 runs 16 residues. Germline values: CDR1 SGHDN, CDR2 FVKESK. The CDR3 DNA is TGTGCCAGCAGCCCTACTAGTTCGGTGGCCAAAAACATTCAGTACTTC. Its protein is CASSPTSSVAKNIQYF.

As to this clonotype: This sequence may be a read error, since a much larger clone differs from it by one base. This chain uses TRBV6-1 with TRBJ2-2, with D maybe TRBD2 (6 bases). Trimming pared 5 bases from V and 2 bases from J, leaving 18 bases between. The length of the CDR3 is 17 residues. Germline V gene sequence: CDR1 MNHNS, CDR2 SASEGT. The CDR3 here is CASSTNSPGLNTGELFF. CDR3 DNA: TGTGCCAGCAGTACTAACTCCCCGGGACTTAACACCGGGGAGCTGTTTTTT.

As concerns this clonotype: A read error may account for a junction end that differs from germline. The CDR3 DNA reads TGTGCCAGCAGATACAGGGGCAGGGTGAACATTGAAGCTTTCTTT. This gives the protein CASRYRGRVNIEAFF. The V gene is TRBV6-5, the J gene TRBJ1-1; 7 nucleotides match TRBD1. The CDR3 consists of 15 residues. Germline V lookup: CDR1 MNHEY, CDR2 SVGAGI.

As concerns this clonotype: A junction boundary mismatches the germline segment, possibly from a read error. CDR3 amino acids: CVSSYNHVRAFAEQYF. The CDR3 DNA reads TGTGTCAGCAGCTATAATCACGTGAGGGCCTTCGCGGAGCAGTACTTC. The chain couples TRBV6-5 to TRBJ2-7; tentatively, D is TRBD2 (5 bases). Germline-derived CDR1 and CDR2 are MNHEY and SVGAGI. The CDR3 has 16 amino acids.

This chain uses TRBV28 with TRBJ2-2; 7 bases line up with TRBD1. V shed 5 bases and J 0 bases; nucleotides not matched to a gene: 6. This CDR3 has 16 amino acids. In germline, CDR1 is MDHEN, CDR2 SYDVKM. This CDR3 reads CASSLHRGPNTGELFF. CDR3 nucleotides: TGTGCCAGCAGTCTCCACAGGGGACCGAACACCGGGGAGCTGTTTTTT. Full variable domain (missing parts from reference TRBV28 and TRBJ2-2): DVKVTQSSRYLVKRTGEKVFLECVQDMDHENMFWYRQDPGLGLRLIYFSYDVKMKEKGDIPEGYSVSREKKERFSLILESASTNQTSMYLCASSLHRGPNTGELFFGEGSRLTVL.

A remark on this clonotype: A read error may produce the germline difference seen at one junction end. This chain uses TRBV11-2 with TRBJ1-2, with a weak D call TRBD1 (5 bases). The V gene's germline CDR1 is SGHAT and CDR2 FQNNGV. This CDR3 has 15 amino acids. The CDR3 loop reads CASSLRGLNNYGHTF. The CDR3 DNA reads as TGTGCCAGCAGTCTAAGGGGCCTGAATAATTATGGCCACACCTTC.

Regarding this clonotype: A junction boundary mismatches the germline segment, possibly from a read error. The J gene is TRBJ1-5, the V gene TRBV4-3; a possible D gene is TRBD1 (5 bases). The germline gives CDR1 LGHNA, CDR2 YSLEER. CDR3 size: 16 residues. CDR3 coding DNA: TGTGCCAGCAGCCTAGATTGGGGGGGGTGGATGAAGCCCCAGCATTTT. Amino acid sequence: CASSLDWGGWMKPQHF.

Regarding this clonotype: It is unclear where the CDR3 begins or ends on the DNA, so no DNA is shown, and the CDR3 is as TCRdb lists it. The chain recombines TRBV12-3 or TRBV12-4 with TRBJ2-2; the table's D gene call, TRBD1, was not cross checked with the DNA. Both ends counted, the CDR3 spans 14 residues. CDR3 loop: CASSPGGWPWSCFF.